A single sample gave rise to the 12 T cell receptor beta chains below, sequenced in a study of cytomegalovirus exposure and HLA in healthy donors. PCR was performed using 60 Vbeta and 13 Jbeta primers. The data were produced by immunoSEQ multiplex PCR, yet TCRdb's version contains in-frame clones alone and is incomplete. The data show about 150,000 clones, with around 78% seen just once and approximately 3% held by the top ten. Sequencing input: PBMCs. The receptors shown here come from a woman aged 40 to 55 in good health and CMV-seronegative.

The CDR3 DNA sequence: TGTGCCAGCAGTCTTACACAGGTTTATCAGCCCCAGCATTTT. The encoded protein is CASSLTQVYQPQHF. The V call is TRBV7-8, the J call TRBJ1-5, with D possibly matching TRBD1 (5 bases). Trimming shortened V by 6 bases and J by 5 bases, and 14 bases separated the two germline ends. The CDR3 runs 14 residues. The germline V gene has CDR1 SGHVS and CDR2 FQNEAQ. The entire variable domain, with the rest obtained from reference TRBV7-8 and TRBJ1-5, is as follows: GAGVSQSPRYKVAKRGQDVALRCDPISGHVSLFWYQQALGQGPEFLTYFQNEAQLDKSGLPSDRFFAERPEGSVSTLKIQRTQQEDSAVYLCASSLTQVYQPQHFGDGTRLSIL.

The V gene is TRBV6-6, the J gene TRBJ2-1; unclear D gene. The germline V and J ends were trimmed by 2 bases and 9 bases, with 17 bases remaining between them. This CDR3 region has 15 residues. Germline values: CDR1 MNHNY, CDR2 SVGAGI (reference sequence). The CDR3 spells CASSYETLVVSEQFF. CDR3 nucleotides: TGTGCCAGCAGTTACGAAACGCTCGTCGTTAGTGAGCAGTTCTTC.

The rearrangement links TRBV6-1 to TRBJ1-2, with TRBD1 as a possible D gene (6 bases). Germline CDR1 MNHNS, CDR2 SASEGT. V lost 2 bases to trimming and J lost 4 bases, with 17 bases between them. The CDR3 length is 16 residues. The CDR3 coding sequence is TGTGCCAGCAGTGAATGGGGGGGGGCAGTATCCTATGGCTACACCTTC. The encoded protein is CASSEWGGAVSYGYTF.

The chain links TRBV19 to TRBJ2-7; D gene ambiguous. Per germline, CDR1 LNHDA and CDR2 SQIVND (reference sequence). This CDR3 has 14 residues. Trimming stripped 0 bases from V and 3 bases from J, with 9 bases between. In nucleotides, the CDR3 is TGTGCCAGTAGTATAGATAGGAGATTCTACGAGCAGTACTTC. Its protein is CASSIDRRFYEQYF.

CDR3 residues: CASSERVIADTQYF. CDR3 in DNA: TGTGCCAGCAGTGAACGGGTGATTGCAGATACGCAGTATTTT. The V gene is TRBV6-5, the J gene TRBJ2-3; D is unresolved. This CDR3 spans 14 amino acids. Deletions cut 5 bases from V and 4 bases from J, with 13 bases between. From germline, CDR1 is MNHEY and CDR2 SVGAGI.

This clone came up once. This rearrangement joins TRBV5-1 to TRBJ2-1; D may be TRBD1 (6 bases). Germline V CDR1 and CDR2: SGHRS, YFSETQ. The CDR3 sequence is 13 residues long. V was shortened by 4 bases and J by 4 bases, with 9 bases between the two germline ends. The CDR3 spells CASSPGDYNEQFF. The CDR3 nucleotides read TGCGCCAGCAGCCCAGGGGATTACAATGAGCAGTTCTTC.

CDR3 amino acids: CASGRLAGGTGELFF. The CDR3 DNA is TGTGCCAGCGGCCGACTAGCGGGGGGGACCGGGGAGCTGTTTTTT. This chain links TRBV2 with TRBJ2-2; TRBD2 aligns across 14 bases. In germline, CDR1 is SNHLY, CDR2 FYNNEI. Losses at the gene ends were 8 bases for V and 5 bases for J; bases not matched to a gene: 4. The CDR3 runs to 15 residues.

The chain joins TRBV5-1 to TRBJ1-1, with 9 bases aligning to TRBD1. Germline loops: CDR1 SGHRS, CDR2 YFSETQ. The junction had 4 bases not matched to a gene; V was cut back by 3 bases and J by 1 base. The CDR3 loop spans 15 amino acids. In DNA form, the CDR3 reads TGCGCCAGCAGCTGGGGGGGACAGGGGAACACTGAAGCTTTCTTT. This gives the protein CASSWGGQGNTEAFF.

This clone turned up a few times. J is TRBJ1-3 and V is TRBV2; weak D call: TRBD1 (5 bases). The ends were cut back, 5 bases at V and 2 bases at J, with 10 bases in the middle. The germline V gene encodes CDR1 SNHLY and CDR2 FYNNEI. The CDR3 is 14 amino acids. CDR3 region: CASSQGLTGNTIYF. CDR3 sequence (DNA): TGTGCCAGCAGTCAGGGCCTAACTGGAAACACCATATATTTT.

The J gene is TRBJ1-3, the V gene TRBV28; D unclear. Germline CDR1 and CDR2: MDHEN and SYDVKM. V lost 1 base and J 6 bases, leaving 10 bases between the germline ends. This CDR3 has 14 amino acids. Here the CDR3 DNA reads TGTGCCAGCAGTTTATATGGGCGTGCAAACACCATATATTTT. Translation gives CASSLYGRANTIYF.

The CDR3 protein is CASRAGGQAGTEAFF. For the CDR3, the DNA is TGTGCCAGCAGGGCCGGGGGACAGGCCGGCACTGAAGCTTTCTTT. The V gene is TRBV4-2, the J gene TRBJ1-1, with 8 bases that match TRBD1. CDR1 is LGHNA and CDR2 is YNFKEQ in the germline V gene. The trim removed 6 bases at V and 4 bases at J, leaving 10 bases unmatched. The CDR3 has 15 residues.

The chain combines TRBV7-2 with TRBJ2-1; no clear D gene. CDR1 and CDR2 from the germline V gene are SGHTA and FQGNSA. Deletions cut 5 bases from V and 9 bases from J, with 8 bases between. The CDR3 has 11 residues. The chain's CDR3 is CASSPYGEQFF. CDR3 DNA: TGTGCCAGCAGCCCCTACGGTGAGCAGTTCTTC.